The present T cell receptor (beta chain) was sequenced within a study of T-cell memory formation after mild COVID-19. TCRdb itself ran the 5' RACE reads through MiXCR, one entry per CDR3 protein. The sample consists of fewer than 700,000 distinct CDR3 sequences, around 17% of them appearing once. Comment on this clonotype: Its antigen is not known.

Study-wide results and limits: Shrinking CD4+ clones resided mostly in CM and EM, and CD8+ ones in EMRA.

Germline V CDR1 and CDR2: SGDLS, YYNGEE. Trimming cost V 6 bases and J 13 bases, with 10 bases left between them. The CDR3 extends over 9 amino acids. The source material was PBMCs or a T cell subset sorted from them (not recorded which). The chain couples TRBV9 to TRBJ2-5; D not resolved. This clonotype was sampled from an adult woman who had mild COVID-19 (a few samples of this study predate the infection). Cell type and time point are not known. DNA of the CDR3: TGTGCCAGCACCGCGTGGCGGTACTTC. Translated, it gives CASTAWRYF.